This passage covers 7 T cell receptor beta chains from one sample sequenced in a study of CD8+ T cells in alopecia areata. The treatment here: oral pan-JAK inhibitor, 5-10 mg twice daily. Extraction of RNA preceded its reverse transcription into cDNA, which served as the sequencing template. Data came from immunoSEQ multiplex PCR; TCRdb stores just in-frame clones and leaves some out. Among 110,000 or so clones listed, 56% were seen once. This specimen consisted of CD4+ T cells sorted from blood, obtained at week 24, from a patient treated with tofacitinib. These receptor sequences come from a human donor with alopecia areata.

CDR3 loop: CSVEVSPIYATEAFF. CDR3 nucleotide sequence: TGCAGCGTTGAAGTCAGCCCCATTTATGCCACTGAAGCTTTCTTT. The chain employs TRBV29-1 and TRBJ1-1; no reliable D call. This CDR3 is 15 amino acids long. Trimming removed 1 base at V and 4 bases at J, with 16 bases between. CDR1 SQVTM and CDR2 ANQGSEA come from the germline V gene.

The CDR3 reads CSVGGTSGNTIYF. CDR3 DNA sequence: TGCAGCGTCGGGGGGACCTCTGGAAACACCATATATTTT. This chain connects TRBV29-1 to TRBJ1-3, with a possible D match to TRBD1 (5 bases). Germline CDR1 SQVTM, CDR2 ANQGSEA. V dropped 6 bases and J dropped 0 bases, with 9 bases sitting between them. The CDR3 extends over 13 amino acids.

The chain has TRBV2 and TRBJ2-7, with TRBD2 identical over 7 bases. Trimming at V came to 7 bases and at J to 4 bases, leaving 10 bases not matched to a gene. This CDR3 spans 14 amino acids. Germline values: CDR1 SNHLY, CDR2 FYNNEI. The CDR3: CASNPRASGYEQYF. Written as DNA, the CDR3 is TGTGCCAGCAACCCGAGGGCTAGCGGATACGAGCAGTACTTC.

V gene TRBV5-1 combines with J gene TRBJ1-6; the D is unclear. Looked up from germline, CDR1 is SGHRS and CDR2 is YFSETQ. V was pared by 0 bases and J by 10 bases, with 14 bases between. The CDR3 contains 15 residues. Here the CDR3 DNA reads TGCGCCAGCAGCTTGGGAGATTCCCTGGGATCACCCCTCCACTTT. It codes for CASSLGDSLGSPLHF.

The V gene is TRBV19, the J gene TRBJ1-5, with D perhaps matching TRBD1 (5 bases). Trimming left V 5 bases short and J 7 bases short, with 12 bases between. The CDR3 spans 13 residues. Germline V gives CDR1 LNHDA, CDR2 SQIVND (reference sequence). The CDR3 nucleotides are TGTGCCAGTAGTCCGGGACCGCTGCAGCCCCAGCATTTT. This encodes CASSPGPLQPQHF.

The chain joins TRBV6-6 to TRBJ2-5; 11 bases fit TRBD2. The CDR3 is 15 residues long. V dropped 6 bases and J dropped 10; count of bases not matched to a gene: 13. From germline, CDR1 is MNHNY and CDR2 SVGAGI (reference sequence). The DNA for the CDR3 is TGTGCCAGCAGCGACTTCGGGACTAGCGGAGGGGACCAGTACTTC. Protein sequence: CASSDFGTSGGDQYF.

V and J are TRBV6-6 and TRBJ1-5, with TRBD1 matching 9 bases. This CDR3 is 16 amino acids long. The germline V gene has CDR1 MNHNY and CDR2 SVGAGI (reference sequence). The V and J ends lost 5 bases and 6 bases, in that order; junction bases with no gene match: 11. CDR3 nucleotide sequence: TGTGCCAGCAGTCCCCCGACAGGGGGAATCGTTCAGCCCCAGCATTTT. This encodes CASSPPTGGIVQPQHF.